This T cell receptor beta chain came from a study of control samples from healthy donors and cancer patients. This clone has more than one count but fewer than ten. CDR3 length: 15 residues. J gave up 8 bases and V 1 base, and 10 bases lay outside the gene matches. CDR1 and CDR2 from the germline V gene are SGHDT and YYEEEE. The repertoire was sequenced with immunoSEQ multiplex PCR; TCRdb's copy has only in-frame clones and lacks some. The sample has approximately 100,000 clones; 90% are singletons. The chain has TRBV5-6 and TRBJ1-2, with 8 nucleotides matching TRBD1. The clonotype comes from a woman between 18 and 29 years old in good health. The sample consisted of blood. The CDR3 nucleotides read TGTGCCAGCAGCTTGATGGACAGGTCAGGGGGCGGCTACACCTTC. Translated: CASSLMDRSGGGYTF.